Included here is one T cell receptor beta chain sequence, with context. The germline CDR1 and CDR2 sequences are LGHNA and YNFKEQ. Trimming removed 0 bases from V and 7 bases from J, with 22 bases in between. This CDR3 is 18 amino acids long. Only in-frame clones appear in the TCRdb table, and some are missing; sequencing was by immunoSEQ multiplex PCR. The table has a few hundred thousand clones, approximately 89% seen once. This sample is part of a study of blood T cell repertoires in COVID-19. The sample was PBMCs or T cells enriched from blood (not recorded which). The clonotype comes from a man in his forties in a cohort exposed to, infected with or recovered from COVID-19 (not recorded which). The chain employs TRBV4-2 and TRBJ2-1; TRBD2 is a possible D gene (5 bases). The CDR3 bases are TGTGCCAGCAGCCAAGATGAGCGGAAAAGGGCCCGTAAGAATGAGCAGTTCTTC. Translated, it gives CASSQDERKRARKNEQFF.